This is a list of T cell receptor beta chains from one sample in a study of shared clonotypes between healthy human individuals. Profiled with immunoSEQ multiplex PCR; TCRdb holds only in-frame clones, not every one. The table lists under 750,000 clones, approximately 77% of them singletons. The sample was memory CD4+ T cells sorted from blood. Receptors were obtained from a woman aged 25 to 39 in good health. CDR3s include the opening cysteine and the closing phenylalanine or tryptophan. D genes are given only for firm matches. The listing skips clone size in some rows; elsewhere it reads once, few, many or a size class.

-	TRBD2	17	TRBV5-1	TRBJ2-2	TGCGCCAGCAGCGCCGGACTAGCGGGAGGGATCACCGGGGAGCTGTTTTTT	CASSAGLAGGITGELFF
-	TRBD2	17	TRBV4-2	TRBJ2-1	TGTGCCAGCAGCCAAAAGGGACTAGCGGGCCCCTACAATGAGCAGTTCTTC	CASSQKGLAGPYNEQFF
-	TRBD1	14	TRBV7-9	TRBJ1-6	TGTGCCAGCAGCTGGACAGGGGGCTCTTCACCCCTCCACTTT	CASSWTGGSSPLHF
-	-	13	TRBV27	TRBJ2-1	TGTGCCAGCAGCCTTAGCCGATACAGCGAGCAGTTCTTC	CASSLSRYSEQFF
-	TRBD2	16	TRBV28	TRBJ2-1	TGTGCCAGCAGTTTAACTAGCGGGAGGGGTTACAATGAGCAGTTCTTC	CASSLTSGRGYNEQFF
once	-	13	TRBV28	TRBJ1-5	TGTGCCAGCAGTTTGTTCAGCAATCAGCCCCAGCATTTT	CASSLFSNQPQHF
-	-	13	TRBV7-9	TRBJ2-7	TGTGCCAGCAGCTCGAAGGGCCCCTACGAGCAGTACTTC	CASSSKGPYEQYF
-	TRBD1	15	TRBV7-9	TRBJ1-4	TGTGCCAGCAGGGATACAGGGGCCCCCAATGAAAAACTGTTTTTT	CASRDTGAPNEKLFF
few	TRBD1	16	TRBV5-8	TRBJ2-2	TGTGCCAGCAGCTTAATAGGGACAGGGAGGACCGGGGAGCTGTTTTTT	CASSLIGTGRTGELFF
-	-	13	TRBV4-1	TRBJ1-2	TGCGCCAGCAGCCAAGGGACCGACATTGGATACACCTTC	CASSQGTDIGYTF
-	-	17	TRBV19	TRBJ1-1	TGTGCCAGTAGTATAGATTTTTTGGGTAAAGGGAACACTGAAGCTTTCTTT	CASSIDFLGKGNTEAFF
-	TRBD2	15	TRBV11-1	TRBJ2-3	TGTGCCAGCAGATACAGTAGGCGGGAGTCAGATACGCAGTATTTT	CASRYSRRESDTQYF
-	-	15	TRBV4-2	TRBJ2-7	TGTGCCAGCACCTTGACCATGGGGGGCTCCTACGAGCAGTACTTC	CASTLTMGGSYEQYF
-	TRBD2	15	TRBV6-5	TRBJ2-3	TGTGCCAGCAGTTACCTGGGACTAGAGGCGGATACGCAGTATTTT	CASSYLGLEADTQYF
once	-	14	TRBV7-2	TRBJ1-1	TGTGCCAGCGGATACAGGGCAATGAACACTGAAGCTTTCTTT	CASGYRAMNTEAFF
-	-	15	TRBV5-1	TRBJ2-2	TGCGCCAGCAGCTTGTCAGGGGCAAGGACCGGGGAGCTGTTTTTT	CASSLSGARTGELFF
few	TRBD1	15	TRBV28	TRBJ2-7	TGTGCCAGCAGTACTAGGGGACAGGGAGGGGACGAGCAGTACTTC	CASSTRGQGGDEQYF
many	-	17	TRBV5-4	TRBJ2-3	TGTGCCAGCAGCAAACCTGGAGCCCTCGAACTTCCAGATACGCAGTATTTT	CASSKPGALELPDTQYF
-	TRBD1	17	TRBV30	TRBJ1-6	TGTGCCTGGGACGGGACAGGGGGCGCCCCGACTAATTCACCCCTCCACTTT	CAWDGTGGAPTNSPLHF
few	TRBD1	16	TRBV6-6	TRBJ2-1	TGTGCCAGCAGTTCCCCCAGGACAGACAGGGGGCAAGAGCAGTTCTTC	CASSSPRTDRGQEQFF
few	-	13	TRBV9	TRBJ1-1	TGTGCCAGCCGACCCAGACCCAGGGTTGAAGCTTTCTTT	CASRPRPRVEAFF
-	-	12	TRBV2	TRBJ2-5	TGTGCCAGCAGTGAAGGACCAGAGACCCAGTACTTC	CASSEGPETQYF
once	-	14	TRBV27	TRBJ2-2	TGTGCCAGCAAACGGACAGACTCCACCGGGGAGCTGTTTTTT	CASKRTDSTGELFF
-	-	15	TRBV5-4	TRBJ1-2	TGTGCCAGCAGCTTGGTTCTGGGGGAGAAGAATGGCTACACCTTC	CASSLVLGEKNGYTF
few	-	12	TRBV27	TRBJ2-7	TGTGCCAGCAGTGGAAGCTCCTACGAGCAGTACTTC	CASSGSSYEQYF
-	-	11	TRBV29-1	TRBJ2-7	TGCAGCGTTGCGGCTCCCTACGAGCAGTACTTC	CSVAAPYEQYF
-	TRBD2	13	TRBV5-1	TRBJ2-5	TGCGCCAGCAGCTTGGGCGGGAGGGAGACCCAGTACTTC	CASSLGGRETQYF
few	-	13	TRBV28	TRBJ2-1	TGTGCCAGCAGTTTATACGGAGGGAGTTTATATTTCTTC	CASSLYGGSLYFF
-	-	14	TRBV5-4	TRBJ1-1	TGTGCCAGCAGCTTGCGGCTTCCGAACACTGAAGCTTTCTTT	CASSLRLPNTEAFF
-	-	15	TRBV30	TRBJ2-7	TGTGCCTGCAACCCGTCCGGGAGAATGGGCGGCGAGCAGTACTTC	CACNPSGRMGGEQYF
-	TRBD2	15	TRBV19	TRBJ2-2	TGTGCCAGTAGTAACTTAGCGGGCAACACCGGGGAGCTGTTTTTT	CASSNLAGNTGELFF
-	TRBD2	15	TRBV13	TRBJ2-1	TGTGCCAGCAGCCCCGGACTAGCGGGGTACAATGAGCAGTTCTTC	CASSPGLAGYNEQFF
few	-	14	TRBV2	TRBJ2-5	TGTGCCAGCAGTGTAGGTGTAATGCAAGAGACCCAGTACTTC	CASSVGVMQETQYF
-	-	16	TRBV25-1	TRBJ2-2	TGTGCCAGCAGTGCCCGGGACAGCGGGTTTCCCGGGGAGCTGTTTTTT	CASSARDSGFPGELFF
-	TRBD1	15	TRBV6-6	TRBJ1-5	TGTGCCAGCAGGGCAGGGGGAGGTGGCAATCAGCCCCAGCATTTT	CASRAGGGGNQPQHF
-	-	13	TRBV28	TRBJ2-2	TGTGCCAGCAGTTTATGGTCGGACGCAGAGCTGTTTTTT	CASSLWSDAELFF
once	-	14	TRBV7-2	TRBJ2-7	TGTGCCAGCAGCTTGGTCCCCCGGATCTCGGAGCAGTACTTC	CASSLVPRISEQYF
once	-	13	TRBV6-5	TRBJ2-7	TGTGCCAGCTTTACTCCGGGAAACTACGAGCAGTACTTC	CASFTPGNYEQYF
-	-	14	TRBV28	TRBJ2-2	TGTGCCAGCAGAACACACAGGGTTACCGGGGAGCTGTTTTTT	CASRTHRVTGELFF
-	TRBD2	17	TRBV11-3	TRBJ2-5	TGTGCCAGCAGCCAAGGGACTAGCGGGAGGGCCCAAGAGACCCAGTACTTC	CASSQGTSGRAQETQYF
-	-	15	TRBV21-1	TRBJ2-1	TGTGCCAGCAGCACCCAAACGCCGGGGGGCGATGAGCAGTTCTTC	CASSTQTPGGDEQFF
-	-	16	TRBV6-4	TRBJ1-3	TGTGCCAGCAGTGACTCGAGTGGAGGCTCTGGAAACACCATATATTTT	CASSDSSGGSGNTIYF
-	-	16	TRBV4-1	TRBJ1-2	TGCGCCAGCAGCCAACCGACAAGACCAGCTAACTATGGCTACACCTTC	CASSQPTRPANYGYTF
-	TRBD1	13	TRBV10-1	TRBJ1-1	TGCGCCAGCAGTGAGTCAGGGGGCAGTGAAGCTTTCTTT	CASSESGGSEAFF
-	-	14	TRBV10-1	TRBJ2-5	TGCGCCAGTACTCTGTATTGGGCAAAAGAGACCCAGTACTTC	CASTLYWAKETQYF
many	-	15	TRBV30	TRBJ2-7	TGTGCCTGGAGCGCCGGAGGATACGGCTCCTACGAGCAGTACTTC	CAWSAGGYGSYEQYF
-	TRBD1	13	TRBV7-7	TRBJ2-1	TGTGCCAGCAGCAAGGGACAGTACAATGAGCAGTTCTTC	CASSKGQYNEQFF
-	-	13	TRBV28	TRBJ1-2	TGTGCCAGCAGTTTATTCCAGTACTATGGCTACACCTTC	CASSLFQYYGYTF
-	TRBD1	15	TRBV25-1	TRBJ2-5	TGTGCCAGCAGTGAATGGGCAGGGGGCGCTGAGACCCAGTACTTC	CASSEWAGGAETQYF
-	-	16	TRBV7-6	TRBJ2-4	TGTGCCAGCAGCCCGACGAGGGGGAAGGTCAAAAACATTCAGTACTTC	CASSPTRGKVKNIQYF
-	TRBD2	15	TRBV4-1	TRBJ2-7	TGCGCCAGCAGCCCCCCCGGGGGGGCTCTCTACGAGCAGTACTTC	CASSPPGGALYEQYF